This TCR beta chain was documented in a study of blood T cell repertoires in COVID-19. Germline CDR1 reads MNHEY; CDR2 reads SVGEGT. The CDR3 has 14 residues. Losses at the gene ends were 2 bases for V and 4 bases for J; bases not matched to a gene: 2. How the authors handled the data: Nucleated cell number was recorded as an estimate derived from reference gene primer amplification. The protocol was immunoSEQ multiplex PCR, while the TCRdb copy is restricted to in-frame clones and leaves out a portion. V and J calls and clone size follow that table, whereas D and trimming were derived from the DNA. The sample contains about 81,000 clones, approximately 90% of which appear only once.

The sample was peripheral blood. The TCR was taken from a man aged 65-85 years with active or convalescent COVID-19. The rearrangement uses TRBV6-2 or TRBV6-3 and TRBJ1-3; 7 nucleotides line up with TRBD1. CDR3 sequence reads: CASSYGQDGNTIYF. In DNA, the CDR3 is TGTGCCAGCAGTTACGGACAGGACGGAAACACCATATATTTT.